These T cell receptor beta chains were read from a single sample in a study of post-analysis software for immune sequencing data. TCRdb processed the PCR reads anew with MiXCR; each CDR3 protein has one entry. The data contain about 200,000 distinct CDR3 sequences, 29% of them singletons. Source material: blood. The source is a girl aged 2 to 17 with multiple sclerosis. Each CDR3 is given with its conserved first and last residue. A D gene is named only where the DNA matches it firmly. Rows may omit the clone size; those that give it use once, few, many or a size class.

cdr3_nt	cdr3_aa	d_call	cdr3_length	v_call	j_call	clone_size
TGTGCCAGCAGTGTAGGAGACAGTGGGTTTTTTGAGCAGTTCTTC	CASSVGDSGFFEQFF	.	15	TRBV2	TRBJ2-1	few
TGTGCCAGCAGTCCTCGGGACCGGTATACGCAGTATTTT	CASSPRDRYTQYF	.	13	TRBV28	TRBJ2-3	once
TGTGCCAGCAGTTTACCCTCCTACGAGCAGTACTTC	CASSLPSYEQYF	.	12	TRBV28	TRBJ2-7	many
TGCGCCAGCAGCCCGGGGAGTCGGGCCTATGGCTACACCTTC	CASSPGSRAYGYTF	.	14	TRBV5-1	TRBJ1-2	many
TGTGCCAGCAGACCGCTTGTCAGTCAGGGACCCTACGAGCAGTACTTC	CASRPLVSQGPYEQYF	.	16	TRBV6-2/TRBV6-3	TRBJ2-7	.
TGCGCCAGCAGCTTAGAGGGGCACGGAGAGACCCAGTACTTC	CASSLEGHGETQYF	.	14	TRBV5-1	TRBJ2-5	.
TGTGCCAGCTCACCACGCTACGGATCGGATACGCAGTATTTT	CASSPRYGSDTQYF	.	14	TRBV18	TRBJ2-3	.
TGTGCCAGCAGTGTTTCGGGACAGGGATCCAATGAGCAGTTCTTC	CASSVSGQGSNEQFF	TRBD1	15	TRBV2	TRBJ2-1	many
TGCACCAGCAGCCCCGGGCCCCAAGAGACCCAGTACTTC	CTSSPGPQETQYF	.	13	TRBV5-1	TRBJ2-5	.
TGTGCCAGCAGGTCACAGGGTTACCGCTACACCTTC	CASRSQGYRYTF	.	12	TRBV6-5	TRBJ1-2	.
TGCGCCAGCAGCTTGGCCGAGGCTGGAGTACCCTACGAGCAGTACTTC	CASSLAEAGVPYEQYF	.	16	TRBV5-1	TRBJ2-7	many
TGCGCCAGCAGCTTGGCGAATGAGCAGTACTTC	CASSLANEQYF	.	11	TRBV5-1	TRBJ2-7	few
TGTGCCAGCAGTTGCCGGTACCGTTCCTACGAGCAGTACTTC	CASSCRYRSYEQYF	.	14	TRBV12-3/TRBV12-4	TRBJ2-7	.
TGTGCCAGCAAGGGCCTTCGGGACAATGAGCAGTTCTTC	CASKGLRDNEQFF	.	13	TRBV12-3/TRBV12-4	TRBJ2-1	many
TGCAGCGGTGAGCAGGGGGCGGATGAGCAGTTCTTC	CSGEQGADEQFF	TRBD1	12	TRBV29-1	TRBJ2-1	.
TGTGCCAGCAGCCCGCCCTCAGCGGGAGTTGCATACGAGCAGTACTTC	CASSPPSAGVAYEQYF	TRBD2	16	TRBV4-2	TRBJ2-7	many